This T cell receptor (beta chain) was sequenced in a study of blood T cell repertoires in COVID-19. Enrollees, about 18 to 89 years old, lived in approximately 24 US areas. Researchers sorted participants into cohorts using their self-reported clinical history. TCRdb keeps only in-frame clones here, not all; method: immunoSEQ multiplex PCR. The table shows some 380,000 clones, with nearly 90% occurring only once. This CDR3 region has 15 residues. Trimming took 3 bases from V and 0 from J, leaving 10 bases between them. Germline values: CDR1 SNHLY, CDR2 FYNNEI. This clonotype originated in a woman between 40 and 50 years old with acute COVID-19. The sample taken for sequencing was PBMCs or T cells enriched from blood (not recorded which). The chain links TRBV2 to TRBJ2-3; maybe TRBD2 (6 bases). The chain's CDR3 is CASSEEGTSTDTQYF. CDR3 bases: TGTGCCAGCAGTGAGGAGGGGACTAGCACAGATACGCAGTATTTT. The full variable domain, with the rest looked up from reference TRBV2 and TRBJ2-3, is EPEVTQTPSHQVTQMGQEVILRCVPISNHLYFYWYRQILGQKVEFLVSFYNNEISEKSEIFDDQFSVERPDGSNFTLKIRSTKLEDSAMYFCASSEEGTSTDTQYFGPGTRLTVL.